This record covers a single T cell receptor beta chain. Its target is unknown. Within the sample, other DNA sequences also encode this same CDR3. The data were taken from a study of cytotoxic CD8 clonotypes in ibrutinib-treated CLL. This CDR3 is 14 amino acids long. V lost 4 bases and J lost 2; bases outside the gene matches: 2. Germline loops: CDR1 SGHNT, CDR2 YYREEE (reference sequence). Whole-study results and caveats: Collection times varied between progressing and sustained-remission patients. Elevated clonality accompanied ibrutinib response, with a return toward baseline values at progression.

Measured with immunoSEQ multiplex PCR; TCRdb has only the in-frame clones, and not every one. This sample yields fewer than 150,000 clones, of which around four fifths are seen a single time; around 3% belongs to the top ten. This rearrangement joins TRBV5-4 to TRBJ2-5; 10 bases agree with TRBD1. The TCR comes from a human donor with chronic lymphocytic leukemia. This sample comprised PBMCs, obtained after 24 months of ibrutinib treatment. The CDR3 nucleotides read TGTGCCAGCAGCGGGACAGGGGTACAAGAGACCCAGTACTTC. Its translation is CASSGTGVQETQYF.